The clone carrying this TCR beta chain was counted at least ten times. The target antigen is unknown. The data were obtained in a study of T-cell reconstitution after alpha-beta-depleted transplantation in children. Overall study results and limits: The high TCRbeta diversity at day 60 in some patients came from surviving recipient T cells and thymic progenitors. By about two months after transplant, alpha-beta T cells reportedly arose from several hundred graft clones that had expanded. It was newly produced T cells that mostly accounted for T-cell counts and diversity one year after transplant.

The V gene lost 4 bases and the J gene lost 6 bases, with 12 bases spanning the gap. The CDR3 consists of 13 residues. Germline V gene sequence: CDR1 SGHRS, CDR2 YFSETQ. Unique molecular identifiers featured in how the TCRbeta library was prepared. One entry per CDR3 protein, called by TCRdb with MiXCR from the PCR reads. The repertoire holds about 300,000 distinct CDR3 sequences, with roughly 7.8% as singletons. This chain connects TRBV5-1 to TRBJ2-3; D is perhaps TRBD1 (6 bases). The clonotype comes from a female patient younger than 10 who had a stem cell transplant for Fanconi anemia, so the T cells may come from the graft donor. The sample here was peripheral blood, taken 360 days after TCRalphabeta/CD19-depleted stem cell transplant. CDR3 residues: CASSQQGSDTQYF. The CDR3 region has the DNA TGCGCCAGCAGCCAACAGGGATCGGATACGCAGTATTTT. Filled out from reference TRBV5-1 and TRBJ2-3, the complete variable domain reads KAGVTQTPRYLIKTRGQQVTLSCSPISGHRSVSWYQQTPGQGLQFLFEYFSETQRNKGNFPGRFSGRQFSNSRSEMNVSTLELGDSALYLCASSQQGSDTQYFGPGTRLTVL.